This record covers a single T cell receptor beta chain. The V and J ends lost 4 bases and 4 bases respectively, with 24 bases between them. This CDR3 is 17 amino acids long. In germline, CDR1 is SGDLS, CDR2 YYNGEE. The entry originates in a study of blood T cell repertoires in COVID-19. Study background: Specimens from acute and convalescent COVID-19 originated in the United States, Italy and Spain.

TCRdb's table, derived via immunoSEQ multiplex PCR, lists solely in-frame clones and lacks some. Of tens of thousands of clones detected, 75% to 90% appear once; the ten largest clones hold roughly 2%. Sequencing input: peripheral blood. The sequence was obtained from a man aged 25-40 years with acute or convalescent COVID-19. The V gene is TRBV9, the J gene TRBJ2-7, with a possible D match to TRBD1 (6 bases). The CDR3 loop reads CASSRGTASGVSYEQYF. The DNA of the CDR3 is TGTGCCAGCAGCAGGGGGACGGCCAGCGGTGTATCTTACGAGCAGTACTTC.